This TCR beta chain was documented in a study of shared clonotypes between healthy human individuals. For the study at large: The composition of the donors was a couple of women and a few men aged 18 to 49.

Assay: immunoSEQ multiplex PCR; the TCRdb copy retains only in-frame clones and omits some. The sample yields 2 million to 3 million clones, over 85% seen once. The junction had 6 bases not matched to a gene; V was cut back by 6 bases and J by 4 bases. The CDR3 spans 14 residues. Germline CDR1 is MNHEY and CDR2 is SVGAGI. Material for sequencing was naive CD4+ T cells from PBMCs. Subset defined: CD45RA+ positively selected. The TCR originated in a young man in good health. Some clones in this sample may be carry-over from other donors' samples. The chain couples TRBV6-5 to TRBJ1-1; 9 positions match TRBD1. CDR3 residues: CASSRTGETTEAFF. Here the CDR3 DNA reads TGTGCCAGCAGCCGGACAGGGGAGACCACTGAAGCTTTCTTT.